These 21 T cell receptor beta chains originate from one sample sequenced in a study of blood T cells in healthy people across ages. Combining a sample-barcoded 5' primer with a J-beta primer mix, a second PCR ran for 7 to 11 cycles. TCRdb re-called the 5' RACE reads through MiXCR, storing one row per CDR3 protein. In the table there are about 970,000 distinct CDR3 sequences, approximately 50% of which are singletons. Sequenced input: blood. The receptors come from an older woman in good health.

This clonotype has just a few counts. This chain uses TRBV2 with TRBJ2-6; possible D gene TRBD1, 5 bases. There are 19 residues in the CDR3. Trimming took 7 bases from V and 0 from J, leaving 22 bases between them. Germline loops: CDR1 SNHLY, CDR2 FYNNEI. CDR3 nucleotides: TGTGCCAGCACCGAACCGGAACAGGCCTCCAGCTCTGGGGCCAACGTCCTGACTTTC. Its translation is CASTEPEQASSSGANVLTF.

The table lists this clonotype with a count of one. The chain is built from TRBV6-1 and TRBJ1-1, with a tentative D call TRBD1 (5 bases). V was cut by 3 bases and J by 6 bases, with 14 bases left in between. This CDR3 spans 14 amino acids. In germline, CDR1 is MNHNS, CDR2 SASEGT. CDR3 DNA sequence: TGTGCCAGCAGTGAGATGGGGGTGTCGGCTGAAGCTTTCTTT. Translation gives CASSEMGVSAEAFF.

The V and J genes are TRBV18 and TRBJ2-5; D uncertain. The J call may be faulty, since TRBJ2-7 better matches the DNA end. The CDR3 runs to 15 residues. Germline V CDR1 and CDR2: KGHSH, LQKENI. The CDR3 sequence is CASSPSGRDSGEQYF. CDR3 bases: TGTGCCAGCTCACCATCCGGCCGCGATTCGGGCGAGCAGTACTTC.

The chain couples TRBV10-3 to TRBJ2-3; 8 positions match TRBD2. The germline V gene encodes CDR1 ENHRY and CDR2 SYGVKD. V was clipped by 2 bases and J by 8 bases; unmatched bases: 15. The CDR3 covers 17 residues. CDR3 region: CAISERGTSGVGVTQYF. The CDR3 DNA reads as TGTGCCATCAGTGAGAGGGGAACTAGCGGCGTAGGGGTTACGCAGTATTTT.

The chain uses TRBV7-8 and TRBJ1-2; TRBD1 aligns across 10 bases. The V gene's germline CDR1 is SGHVS and CDR2 FQNEAQ. V dropped 4 bases and J dropped 5; count of bases not matched to a gene: 7. The CDR3 has 15 amino acids. CDR3 DNA sequence: TGTGCCAGCAGCTCCGGGGACAGGGGAGAATATGGCTACACCTTC. The encoded protein is CASSSGDRGEYGYTF.

The V gene is TRBV4-1, the J gene TRBJ1-5; D unclear. Deletions cut 4 bases from V and 11 bases from J, with 12 bases between. The CDR3 has 12 amino acids. CDR1 is MGHRA and CDR2 is YSYEKL in the germline V gene. The CDR3 sequence: CASSPYGSTQHF. DNA for the CDR3: TGCGCCAGCAGCCCCTACGGTAGCACCCAGCATTTT.

This clonotype was seen only a few times. The V gene is TRBV20-1, the J gene TRBJ2-1; the D is unclear. CDR3 length equals 12 residues. Per germline, CDR1 DFQATT and CDR2 SNEGSKA (reference sequence). CDR3 bases: TGCAGCCTCGAGATGGTTCGCAATGAGCAGTTCTTC. Translation gives CSLEMVRNEQFF.

For this clonotype: At one boundary the junction diverges from the germline segment, which might be a read error. J is TRBJ2-3 and V is TRBV12-3 or TRBV12-4, with TRBD2 matching over 9 bases. The CDR3 has 17 amino acids. CDR3 protein: CARSLYGGRAGTDTQYF. CDR3 DNA sequence: TGTGCCCGCAGTTTGTACGGCGGGAGGGCCGGTACAGATACGCAGTATTTT.

The chain is built from TRBV4-3 and TRBJ2-7; D uncertain. V was pared by 0 bases and J by 7 bases, with 16 bases between. The CDR3 consists of 15 residues. CDR1 LGHNA and CDR2 YSLEER come from the germline V gene. The CDR3 loop is CASSQDGRLSNEQYF. CDR3 coding DNA: TGCGCCAGCAGCCAAGATGGTCGGCTATCCAATGAGCAGTACTTC.

The chain combines TRBV7-2 with TRBJ1-2, with D possibly being TRBD1 (5 bases). The CDR3 is 15 residues long. V gave up 3 bases and J gave up 4 bases, with 15 bases separating them. The germline V gene encodes CDR1 SGHTA and CDR2 FQGNSA. As DNA, the CDR3 is TGTGCCAGCAGCTTCAGTCGACAGAAAATCTATGGCTACACCTTC. Its translation is CASSFSRQKIYGYTF. Full variable domain (remainder filled in from reference TRBV7-2 and TRBJ1-2): GAGVSQSPSNKVTEKGKDVELRCDPISGHTALYWYRQSLGQGLEFLIYFQGNSAPDKSGLPSDRFSAERTGGSVSTLTIQRTQQEDSAVYLCASSFSRQKIYGYTFGSGTRLTVV.

The rearrangement uses TRBV3-1 and TRBJ2-5, with 10 bases identical to TRBD2. The CDR3 has 13 amino acids. Germline V CDR1 and CDR2: LGHDT, YNNKEL (reference sequence). J was trimmed by 13 bases and V by 4 bases; bases with no gene match: 9. The chain's CDR3 is CASSPLGLAVPYF. CDR3 in DNA: TGTGCCAGCAGCCCACTAGGACTAGCGGTTCCGTACTTC.

CDR3 sequence (DNA): TGTGCCAGCAGCTATGAAGTGGGTACGCAGTATTTT. Protein product: CASSYEVGTQYF. The V gene is TRBV2, the J gene TRBJ2-3; no firm D call. CDR3 size: 12 residues. V dropped 6 bases and J dropped 8 bases, with 12 bases sitting between them. Germline V CDR1 and CDR2: SNHLY, FYNNEI.

The chain employs TRBV6-1 and TRBJ2-1, with D uncertain. The germline V and J ends were trimmed by 1 base and 3 bases, with 7 bases remaining between them. The CDR3 extends over 14 amino acids. The V gene's germline CDR1 is MNHNS and CDR2 SASEGT. The CDR3 nucleotides are TGTGCCAGCAGTGAAGGGCGGATCTACAATGAGCAGTTCTTC. Its protein product is CASSEGRIYNEQFF.

This chain uses TRBV4-1 with TRBJ2-1; unclear D gene. The V end was cut by 1 base, the J end by 6 bases, with 7 bases between. The CDR3 totals 13 residues. The V gene's germline CDR1 is MGHRA and CDR2 YSYEKL. The CDR3 sequence is CASSQVWVNEQFF. The CDR3 coding sequence is TGCGCCAGCAGCCAAGTCTGGGTCAATGAGCAGTTCTTC.

This clonotype has just a few counts. The CDR3, as DNA: TGTGCCAGCAGTCGCGACAGCCCCTACAATGAGCAGTTCTTC. Translation gives CASSRDSPYNEQFF. The rearrangement uses TRBV6-5 and TRBJ2-1, with a possible D match to TRBD1 (5 bases). Germline CDR1 reads MNHEY; CDR2 reads SVGAGI. V was pared by 5 bases and J by 2 bases, with 10 bases between. The CDR3 runs 14 residues.

This rearrangement joins TRBV7-9 to TRBJ1-6; 9 positions match TRBD1. V was pared by 2 bases and J by 6 bases, with 11 bases of the junction left unmatched. Germline CDR1 SEHNR, CDR2 FQNEAQ (reference sequence). The CDR3 consists of 18 residues. CDR3 sequence reads: CASSLSAAGTGINSPLHF. DNA of the CDR3: TGTGCCAGCAGCTTATCGGCCGCCGGGACAGGGATTAATTCACCCCTCCACTTT.

The V and J genes are TRBV12-3 or TRBV12-4 and TRBJ2-7; the match to TRBD2 covers 7 bases. J lost 0 bases, V lost 4 bases, and 3 bases had no gene match. There are 14 residues in the CDR3. This CDR3 is CASSWGGPSYEQYF. DNA of the CDR3: TGTGCCAGCAGTTGGGGGGGACCCTCCTACGAGCAGTACTTC.

The V call is TRBV7-2, the J call TRBJ2-1, with D hard to call. V lost 5 bases, J lost 10 bases, and 15 bases lay in between. The length of the CDR3 is 13 residues. The germline CDR1 and CDR2 sequences are SGHTA and FQGNSA. The CDR3 loop is CASSPELVNEQFF. CDR3 DNA: TGTGCCAGCAGCCCCGAGTTAGTTAACGAGCAGTTCTTC.

The gene calls are TRBV14 and TRBJ2-1; D may correspond to TRBD1 or TRBD2 (5 bases each). Germline assignment: CDR1 SGHDN and CDR2 FVKESK. CDR3 size: 15 residues. V was trimmed by 4 bases and J by 4 bases, leaving 14 bases between them. CDR3 sequence reads: CASSRGSLRYNEQFF. The DNA for the CDR3 is TGTGCCAGCAGCCGGGGGTCCTTACGATACAATGAGCAGTTCTTC.

This clonotype has a handful of counts. V usage is TRBV12-3 or TRBV12-4 and J usage is TRBJ2-6; possible D gene TRBD2, 5 bases. V gave up 6 bases and J gave up 1 base, with 16 bases separating them. The CDR3 totals 17 residues. The CDR3 DNA follows: TGTGCCAGCAGCCGCCCTCCTCGGGGATCTGGGGCCAACGTCCTGACTTTC. Translation: CASSRPPRGSGANVLTF.

Regarding this clonotype: The junction departs from the called germline gene at one end, perhaps through a read error. V usage is TRBV27 and J usage is TRBJ2-7; unclear D gene. This CDR3 is 13 amino acids long. The germline CDR1 and CDR2 sequences are MNHEY and SMNVEV (reference sequence). The CDR3 DNA is TGTGCCAGCAGTTTAAGTGGAAGCTACGAGCGGTACTTC. It is translated as CASSLSGSYERYF.